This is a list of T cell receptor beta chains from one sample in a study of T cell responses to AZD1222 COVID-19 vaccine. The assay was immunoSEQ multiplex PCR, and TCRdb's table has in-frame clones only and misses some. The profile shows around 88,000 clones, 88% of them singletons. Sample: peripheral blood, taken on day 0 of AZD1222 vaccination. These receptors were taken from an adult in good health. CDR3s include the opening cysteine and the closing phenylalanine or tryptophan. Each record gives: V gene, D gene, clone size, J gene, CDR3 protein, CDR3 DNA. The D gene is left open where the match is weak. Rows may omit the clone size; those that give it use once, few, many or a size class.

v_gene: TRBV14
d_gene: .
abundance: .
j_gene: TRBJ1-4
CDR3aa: CASSQGWGLGEKLFF
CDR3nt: TGTGCCAGCAGCCAAGGGTGGGGGCTGGGTGAAAAACTGTTTTTT

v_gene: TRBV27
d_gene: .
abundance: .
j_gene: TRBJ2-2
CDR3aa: CASSLEHTGELFF
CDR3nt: TGTGCCAGCAGTTTGGAGCACACCGGGGAGCTGTTTTTT

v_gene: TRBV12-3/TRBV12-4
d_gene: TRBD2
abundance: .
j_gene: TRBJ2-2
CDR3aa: CASTRGGTGELFF
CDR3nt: TGTGCCAGCACTCGGGGGGGTACCGGGGAGCTGTTTTTT

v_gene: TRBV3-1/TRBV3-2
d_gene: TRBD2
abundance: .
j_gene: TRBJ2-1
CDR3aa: CASWTSGSPFF
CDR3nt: TGTGCCAGCTGGACTAGCGGGAGTCCGTTCTTC

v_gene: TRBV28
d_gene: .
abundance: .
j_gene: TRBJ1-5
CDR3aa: CASSLDRDYQPQHF
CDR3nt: TGTGCCAGCAGTTTGGACAGAGACTATCAGCCCCAGCATTTT

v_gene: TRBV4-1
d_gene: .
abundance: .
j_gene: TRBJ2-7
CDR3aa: CASSQAVVDLSYEQYF
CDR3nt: TGCGCCAGCAGCCAAGCCGTGGTGGACCTATCCTACGAGCAGTACTTC

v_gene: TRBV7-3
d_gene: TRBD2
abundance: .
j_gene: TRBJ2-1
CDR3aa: CASSRSLAGNDEQFF
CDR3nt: TGTGCCAGCAGCCGCTCACTAGCGGGAAATGATGAGCAGTTCTTC

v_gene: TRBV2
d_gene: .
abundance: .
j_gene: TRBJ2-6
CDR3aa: CASIPGAHSGANVLTF
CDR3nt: TGTGCCAGCATTCCGGGGGCTCACTCTGGGGCCAACGTCCTGACTTTC

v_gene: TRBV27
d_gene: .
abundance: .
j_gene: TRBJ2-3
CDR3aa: CASSQGLSTDTQYF
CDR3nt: TGTGCCAGCAGTCAAGGACTAAGCACAGATACGCAGTATTTT

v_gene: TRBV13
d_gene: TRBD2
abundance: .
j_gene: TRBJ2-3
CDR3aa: CASRQPGLRDSTDTQYF
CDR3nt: TGTGCCAGCAGACAGCCGGGACTACGCGACTCCACAGATACGCAGTATTTT

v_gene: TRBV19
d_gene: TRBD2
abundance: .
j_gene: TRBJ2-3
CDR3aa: CATLAGVSDTQYF
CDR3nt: TGTGCCACACTAGCGGGAGTTTCAGATACGCAGTATTTT

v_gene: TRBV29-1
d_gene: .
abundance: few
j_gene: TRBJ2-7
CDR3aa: CSAEVEQGGYEQYF
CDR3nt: TGCAGCGCCGAGGTGGAACAGGGGGGGTACGAGCAGTACTTC

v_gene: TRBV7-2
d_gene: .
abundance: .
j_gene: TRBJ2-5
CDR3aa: CASSLEGGGALKTQYF
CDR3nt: TGTGCCAGCAGCTTAGAGGGAGGTGGGGCGCTAAAGACCCAGTACTTC

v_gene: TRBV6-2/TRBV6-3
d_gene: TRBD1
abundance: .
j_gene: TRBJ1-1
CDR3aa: CASSYSPLGDRLNTEAFF
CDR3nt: TGTGCCAGCAGTTACTCGCCCCTTGGGGACAGATTGAACACTGAAGCTTTCTTT

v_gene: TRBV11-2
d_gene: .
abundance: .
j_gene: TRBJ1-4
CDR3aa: CASRQNEKLFF
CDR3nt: TGTGCCAGCAGACAGAATGAAAAACTGTTTTTT

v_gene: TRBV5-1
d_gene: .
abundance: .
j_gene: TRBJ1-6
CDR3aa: CASSFQGRNSPLHF
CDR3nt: TGCGCCAGCAGCTTTCAGGGGAGGAATTCACCCCTCCACTTT

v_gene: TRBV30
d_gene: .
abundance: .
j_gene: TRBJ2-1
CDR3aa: CAWSTNVGDNEQFF
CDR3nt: TGTGCCTGGAGTACTAACGTAGGGGACAATGAGCAGTTCTTC

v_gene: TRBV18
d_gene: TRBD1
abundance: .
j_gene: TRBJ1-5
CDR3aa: CASSPRTGGDQPQHF
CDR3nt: TGTGCCAGCTCACCCAGGACAGGGGGGGATCAGCCCCAGCATTTT

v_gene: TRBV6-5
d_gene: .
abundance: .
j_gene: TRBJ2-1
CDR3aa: CASSYVGGNEQFF
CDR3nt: TGTGCCAGCAGTTACGTGGGGGGCAATGAGCAGTTCTTC

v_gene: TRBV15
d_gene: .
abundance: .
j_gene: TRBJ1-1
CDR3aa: CATSRVGQGTSEAFF
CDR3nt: TGTGCCACCAGCAGAGTTGGTCAGGGAACTTCTGAAGCTTTCTTT

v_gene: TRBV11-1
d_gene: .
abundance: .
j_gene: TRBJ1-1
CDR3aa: CASSFRSLNTEAFF
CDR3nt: TGTGCCAGCAGCTTCAGGAGTTTGAACACTGAAGCTTTCTTT

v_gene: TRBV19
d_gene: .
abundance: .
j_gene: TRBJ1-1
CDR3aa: CASRSGNTEAFF
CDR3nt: TGTGCCAGTAGATCCGGGAACACTGAAGCTTTCTTT

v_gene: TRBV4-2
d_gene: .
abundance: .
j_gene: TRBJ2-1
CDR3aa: CASSLKRDEQFF
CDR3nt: TGTGCCAGCAGCCTAAAGAGGGATGAGCAGTTCTTC

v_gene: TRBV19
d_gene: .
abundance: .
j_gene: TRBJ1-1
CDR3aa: CASSFSTASEAFF
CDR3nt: TGTGCCAGTAGTTTCTCGACAGCCTCCGAAGCTTTCTTT

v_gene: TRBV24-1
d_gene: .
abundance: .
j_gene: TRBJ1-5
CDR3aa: CATSERKINIRVSDQPQHF
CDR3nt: TGTGCCACCAGTGAACGTAAGATTAATATTCGGGTCAGCGATCAGCCCCAGCATTTT

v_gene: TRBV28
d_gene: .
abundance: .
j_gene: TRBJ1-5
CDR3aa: CASSLNRDQPQHF
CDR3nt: TGTGCCAGCAGTTTAAACAGGGATCAGCCCCAGCATTTT

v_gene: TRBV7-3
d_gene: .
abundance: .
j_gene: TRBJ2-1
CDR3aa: CASSRNSDDHSYNEQFF
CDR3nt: TGTGCCAGCAGCCGCAACTCGGACGACCACTCCTACAATGAGCAGTTCTTC

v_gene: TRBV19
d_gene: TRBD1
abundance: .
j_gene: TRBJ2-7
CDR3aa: CASSIGQGRYEQYF
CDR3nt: TGTGCCAGTAGCATAGGACAGGGGAGGTACGAGCAGTACTTC

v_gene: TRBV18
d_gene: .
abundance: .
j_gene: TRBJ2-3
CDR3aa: CASSRDDRAIPDTQYF
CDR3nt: TGTGCCAGCTCAAGGGACGATCGGGCGATACCAGATACGCAGTATTTT